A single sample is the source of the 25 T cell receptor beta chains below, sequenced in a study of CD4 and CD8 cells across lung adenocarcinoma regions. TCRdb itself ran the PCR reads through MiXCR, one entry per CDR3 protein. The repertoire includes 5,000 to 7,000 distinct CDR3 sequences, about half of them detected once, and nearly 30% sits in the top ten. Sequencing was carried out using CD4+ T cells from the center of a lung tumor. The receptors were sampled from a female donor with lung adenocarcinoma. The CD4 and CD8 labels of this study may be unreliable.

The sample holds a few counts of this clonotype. CDR3: CASRGGGETQYF. The DNA of the CDR3 is TGTGCCAGCAGAGGAGGAGGGGAGACCCAGTACTTC. This chain connects TRBV9 to TRBJ2-5, with D perhaps matching TRBD2 (6 bases). Germline CDR1 is SGDLS and CDR2 is YYNGEE. This CDR3 region has 12 residues. V was trimmed by 5 bases and J by 5 bases, leaving 10 bases between them.

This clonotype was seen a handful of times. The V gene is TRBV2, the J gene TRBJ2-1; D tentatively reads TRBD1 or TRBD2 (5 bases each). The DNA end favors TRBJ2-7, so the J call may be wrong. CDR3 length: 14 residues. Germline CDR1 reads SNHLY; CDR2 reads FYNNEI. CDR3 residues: CASRVSGRYYEQYF. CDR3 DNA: TGTGCCAGCAGAGTCTCGGGACGGTACTACGAGCAGTACTTC.

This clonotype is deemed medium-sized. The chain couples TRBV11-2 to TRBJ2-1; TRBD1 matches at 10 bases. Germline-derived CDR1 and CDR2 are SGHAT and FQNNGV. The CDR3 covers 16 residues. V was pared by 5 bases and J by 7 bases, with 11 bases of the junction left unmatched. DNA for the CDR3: TGTGCCAGCAGCAAACCAAGGGGACAGGGGAAAAATGAGCAGTTCTTC. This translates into CASSKPRGQGKNEQFF.

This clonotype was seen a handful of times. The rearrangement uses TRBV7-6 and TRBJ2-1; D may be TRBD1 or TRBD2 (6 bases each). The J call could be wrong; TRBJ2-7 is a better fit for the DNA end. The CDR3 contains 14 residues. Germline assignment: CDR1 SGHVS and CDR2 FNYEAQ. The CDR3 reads CASSFGGGSYEQYF. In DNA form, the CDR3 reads TGTGCCAGCAGCTTCGGAGGGGGCTCCTACGAGCAGTACTTC.

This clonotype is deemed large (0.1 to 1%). As DNA, the CDR3 is TGTGCCTCCCGGAGGGCCCGGTCCTACAATGAGCAGTTCTTC. This sequence encodes CASRRARSYNEQFF. The V call is TRBV6-1, the J call TRBJ2-1, with a weak D call TRBD2 (6 bases). In germline, CDR1 is MNHNS, CDR2 SASEGT. The CDR3 contains 14 residues. The V end was cut by 11 bases, the J end by 1 base, with 15 bases between.

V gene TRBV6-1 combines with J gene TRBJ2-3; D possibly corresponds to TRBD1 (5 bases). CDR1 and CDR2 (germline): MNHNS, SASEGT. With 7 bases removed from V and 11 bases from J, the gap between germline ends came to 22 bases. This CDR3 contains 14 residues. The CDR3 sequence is CASKQARNTDEQYF. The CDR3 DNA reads TGTGCCAGCAAACAGGCAAGAAACACAGATGAGCAGTATTTT.

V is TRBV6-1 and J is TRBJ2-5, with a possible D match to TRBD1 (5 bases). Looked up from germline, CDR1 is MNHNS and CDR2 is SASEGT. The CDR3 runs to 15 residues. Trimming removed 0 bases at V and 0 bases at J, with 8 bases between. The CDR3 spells CASSEADRYQETQYF. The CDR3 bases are TGTGCCAGCAGTGAAGCTGACAGATACCAAGAGACCCAGTACTTC.

The CDR3 bases are TGTGCCGGCTGGGAAGCTAGCGCCAAAAACACGCAGTACTTC. Amino acid sequence: CAGWEASAKNTQYF. The rearrangement uses TRBV6-8 and TRBJ2-3, with D possibly TRBD2 on 6 matching bases. The J call is in doubt because the DNA end fits TRBJ2-7 better. This CDR3 has 14 residues. Germline assignment: CDR1 MNHGY and CDR2 SAAAGT.

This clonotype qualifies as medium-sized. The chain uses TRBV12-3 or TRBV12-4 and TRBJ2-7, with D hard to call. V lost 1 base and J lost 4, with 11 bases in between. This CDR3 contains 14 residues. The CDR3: CASSLVKEEYEQYF. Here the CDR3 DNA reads TGTGCCAGCAGTTTAGTTAAAGAGGAGTACGAGCAGTACTTC.

DNA of the CDR3: TGTGCCAGCAGCCAAGGGGGTTCTGGAGGGCAGAGCGAGCAGTACTTC. Translated: CASSQGGSGGQSEQYF. V and J are TRBV14 and TRBJ2-7, with D maybe TRBD2 (6 bases). This CDR3 contains 16 residues. V was pared by 1 base and J by 6 bases, with 19 bases between. Germline V gene sequence: CDR1 SGHDN, CDR2 FVKESK.

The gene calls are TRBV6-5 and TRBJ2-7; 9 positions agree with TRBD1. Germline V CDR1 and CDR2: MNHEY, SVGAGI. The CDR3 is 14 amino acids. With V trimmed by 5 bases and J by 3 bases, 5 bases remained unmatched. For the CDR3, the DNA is TGTGCCAGCAGTCACCGGGACAGGGACTACGAGCAGTACTTC. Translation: CASSHRDRDYEQYF.

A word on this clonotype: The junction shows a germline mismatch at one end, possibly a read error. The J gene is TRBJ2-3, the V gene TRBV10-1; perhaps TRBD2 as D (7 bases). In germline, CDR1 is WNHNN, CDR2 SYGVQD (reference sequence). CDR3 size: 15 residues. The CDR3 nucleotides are TGCGCCAGCACCTGGGGGGGCCTAGGCGAAGATACGCAGTACTTT. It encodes CASTWGGLGEDTQYF.

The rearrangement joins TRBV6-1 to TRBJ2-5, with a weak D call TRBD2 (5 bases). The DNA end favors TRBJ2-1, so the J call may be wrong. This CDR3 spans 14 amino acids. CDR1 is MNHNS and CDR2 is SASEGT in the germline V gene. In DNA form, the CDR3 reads TGTGCCAGCAGTCCCCGGGGTGCCGGGCACGAGCAGTTCTTC. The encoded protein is CASSPRGAGHEQFF.

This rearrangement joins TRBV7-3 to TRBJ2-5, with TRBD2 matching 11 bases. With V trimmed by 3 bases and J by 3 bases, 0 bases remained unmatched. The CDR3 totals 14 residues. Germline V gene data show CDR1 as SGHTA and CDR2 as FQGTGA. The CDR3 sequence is CASSLGLAEETQYF. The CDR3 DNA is TGTGCCAGCAGCTTGGGACTAGCGGAAGAGACCCAGTACTTC.

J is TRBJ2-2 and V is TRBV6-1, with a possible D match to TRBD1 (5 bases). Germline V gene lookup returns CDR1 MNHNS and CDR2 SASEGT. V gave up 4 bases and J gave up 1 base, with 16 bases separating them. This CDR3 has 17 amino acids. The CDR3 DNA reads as TGTGCCAGCAGTGTACATGTTGGGGCAGGGAACACCGGGGAGCTGTTTTTT. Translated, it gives CASSVHVGAGNTGELFF.

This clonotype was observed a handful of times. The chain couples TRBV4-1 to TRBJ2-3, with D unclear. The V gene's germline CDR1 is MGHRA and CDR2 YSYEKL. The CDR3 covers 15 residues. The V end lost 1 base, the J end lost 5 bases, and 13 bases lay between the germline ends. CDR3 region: CASSQARPSGDTQYF. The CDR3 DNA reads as TGCGCCAGCAGCCAAGCTCGCCCTTCTGGAGATACGCAGTATTTT.

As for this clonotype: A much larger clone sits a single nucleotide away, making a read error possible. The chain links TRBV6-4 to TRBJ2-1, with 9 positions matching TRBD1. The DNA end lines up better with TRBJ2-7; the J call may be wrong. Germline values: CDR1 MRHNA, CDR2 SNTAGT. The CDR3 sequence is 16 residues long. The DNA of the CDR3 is TGTGCCAGCAGTGACAAAACAGGGGGCGGATACGATGAGCAGTACTTC. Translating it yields CASSDKTGGGYDEQYF.

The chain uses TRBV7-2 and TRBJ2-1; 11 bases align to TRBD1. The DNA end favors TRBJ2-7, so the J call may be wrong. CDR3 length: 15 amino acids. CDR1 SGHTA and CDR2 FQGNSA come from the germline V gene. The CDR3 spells CASSPGTGGPYEQYF. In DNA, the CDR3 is TGTGCCAGCAGCCCCGGGACAGGGGGGCCCTACGAGCAGTACTTC.

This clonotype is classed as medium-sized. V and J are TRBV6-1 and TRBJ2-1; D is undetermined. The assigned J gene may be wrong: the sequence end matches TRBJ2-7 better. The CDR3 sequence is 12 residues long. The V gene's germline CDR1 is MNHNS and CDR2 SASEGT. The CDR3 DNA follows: TGTGCCACCTCCCCCCCCACCTACGAGCAGTACTTC. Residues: CATSPPTYEQYF.

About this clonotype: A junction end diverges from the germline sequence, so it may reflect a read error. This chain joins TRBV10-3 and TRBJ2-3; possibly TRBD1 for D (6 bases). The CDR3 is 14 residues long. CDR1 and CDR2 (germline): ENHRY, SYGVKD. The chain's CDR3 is CAGSGGLGKDTQYF. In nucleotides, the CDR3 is TGTGCGGGGAGTGGGGGCCTGGGCAAAGATACCCAGTATTTC.

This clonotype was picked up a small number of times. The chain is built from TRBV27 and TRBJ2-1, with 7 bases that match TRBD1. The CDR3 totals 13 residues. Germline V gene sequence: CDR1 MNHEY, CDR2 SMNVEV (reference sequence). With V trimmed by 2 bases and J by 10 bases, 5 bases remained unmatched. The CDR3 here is CASSLDRVGEQFF. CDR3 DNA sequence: TGTGCCAGCAGTTTAGACAGGGTGGGGGAGCAGTTCTTC.

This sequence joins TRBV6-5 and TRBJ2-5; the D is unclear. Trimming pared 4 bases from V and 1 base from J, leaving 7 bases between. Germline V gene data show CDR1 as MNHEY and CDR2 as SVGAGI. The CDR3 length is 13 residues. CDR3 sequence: CASSSEIQETQYF. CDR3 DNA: TGTGCCAGCAGTTCCGAGATCCAAGAGACCCAGTACTTC.

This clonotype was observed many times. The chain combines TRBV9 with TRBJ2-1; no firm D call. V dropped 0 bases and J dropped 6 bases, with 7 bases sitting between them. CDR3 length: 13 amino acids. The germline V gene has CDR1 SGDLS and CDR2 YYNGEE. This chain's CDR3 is CASSVELVNEQFF. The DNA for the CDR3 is TGTGCCAGCAGCGTAGAGCTAGTCAATGAGCAGTTCTTC.

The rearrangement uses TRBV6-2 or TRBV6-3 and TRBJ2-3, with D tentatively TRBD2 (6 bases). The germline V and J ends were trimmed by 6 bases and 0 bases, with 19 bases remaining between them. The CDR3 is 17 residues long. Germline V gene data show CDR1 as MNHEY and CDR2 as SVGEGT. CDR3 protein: CASSHGPGLPSTDTQYF. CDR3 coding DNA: TGTGCCAGCAGCCACGGGCCGGGACTCCCAAGCACAGATACGCAGTATTTT.

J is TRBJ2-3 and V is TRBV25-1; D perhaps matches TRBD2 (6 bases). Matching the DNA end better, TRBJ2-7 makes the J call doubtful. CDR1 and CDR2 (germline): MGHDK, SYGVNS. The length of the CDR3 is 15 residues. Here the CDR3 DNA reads TGTGCCAGCAGTACCTACGGGGGAGCCGAAGATACGCAGTACTTC. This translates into CASSTYGGAEDTQYF.